This TCR beta chain emerged from a study of blood T cell repertoires in COVID-19. Across the study: T cells, B-cell-depleted T cells, or PBMCs supplied cDNA or gDNA.

Original handling: Researchers report that nucleated cell counts were estimated from reference gene primer amplification. Sequencing was performed with immunoSEQ multiplex PCR; in TCRdb, only in-frame clones are kept and a portion is missing. V and J calls and clone size are as listed in that table; D and trimming were resolved from the DNA. The data show roughly 42,000 clones, more than 70% seen once. V lost 3 bases to trimming and J lost 3 bases, with 15 bases between them. The CDR3 runs to 16 residues. Germline V CDR1 and CDR2: SGHDT, YYEEEE. Sequenced: peripheral blood. The clonotype originates from a human donor in a cohort sampled during active COVID-19. The gene calls are TRBV5-6 and TRBJ1-4, with D possibly matching TRBD1 (5 bases). This chain's CDR3 is CASSSPGRSANEKLFF. In DNA form, the CDR3 reads TGTGCCAGCAGCTCCCCAGGGAGGTCGGCTAATGAAAAACTGTTTTTT.